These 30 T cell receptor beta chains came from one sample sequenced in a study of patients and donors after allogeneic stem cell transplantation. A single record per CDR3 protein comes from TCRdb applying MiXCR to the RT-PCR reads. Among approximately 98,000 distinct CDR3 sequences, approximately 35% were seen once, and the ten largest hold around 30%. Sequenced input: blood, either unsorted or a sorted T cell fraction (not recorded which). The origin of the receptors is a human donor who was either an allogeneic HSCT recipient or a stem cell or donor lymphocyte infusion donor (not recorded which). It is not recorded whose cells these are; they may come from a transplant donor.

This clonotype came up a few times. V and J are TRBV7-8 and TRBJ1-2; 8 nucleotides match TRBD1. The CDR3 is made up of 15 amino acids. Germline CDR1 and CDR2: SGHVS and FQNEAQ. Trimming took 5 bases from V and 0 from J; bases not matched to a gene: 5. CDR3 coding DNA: TGTGCCAGCAGCCCCGACAGGGGTACTAACTATGGCTACACCTTC. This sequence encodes CASSPDRGTNYGYTF.

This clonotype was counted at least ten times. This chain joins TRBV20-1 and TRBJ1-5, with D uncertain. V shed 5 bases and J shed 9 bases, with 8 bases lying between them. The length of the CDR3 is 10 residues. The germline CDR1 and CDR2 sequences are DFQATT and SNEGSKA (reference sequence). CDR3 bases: TGCAGTGCTGGCCCCGGGCCCCAGCATTTT. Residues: CSAGPGPQHF.

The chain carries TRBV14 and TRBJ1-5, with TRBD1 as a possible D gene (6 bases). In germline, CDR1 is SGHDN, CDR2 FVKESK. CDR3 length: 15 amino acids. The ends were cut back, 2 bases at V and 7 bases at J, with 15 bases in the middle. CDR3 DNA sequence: TGTGCCAGCAGCCAATACAGGGAGGTCAACCAGCCCCAGCATTTT. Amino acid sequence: CASSQYREVNQPQHF. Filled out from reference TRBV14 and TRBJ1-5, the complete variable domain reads EAGVTQFPSHSVIEKGQTVTLRCDPISGHDNLYWYRRVMGKEIKFLLHFVKESKQDESGMPNNRFLAERTGGTYSTLKVQPAELEDSGVYFCASSQYREVNQPQHFGDGTRLSIL.

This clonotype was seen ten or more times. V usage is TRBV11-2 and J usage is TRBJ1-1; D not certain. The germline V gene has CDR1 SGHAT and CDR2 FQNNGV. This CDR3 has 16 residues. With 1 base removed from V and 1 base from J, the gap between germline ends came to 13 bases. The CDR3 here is CASSLALNSPNTEAFF. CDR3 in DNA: TGTGCCAGCAGCTTAGCGTTGAACAGCCCGAACACTGAAGCTTTCTTT.

The CDR3: CASSLVGKNIQYF. The CDR3 DNA sequence: TGCGCCAGCAGCTTGGTAGGCAAAAACATTCAGTACTTC. The chain joins TRBV5-1 to TRBJ2-4; D is unresolved. The CDR3 loop spans 13 amino acids. V was clipped by 0 bases and J by 3 bases, with 4 bases between them. Germline lookup yields CDR1 SGHRS and CDR2 YFSETQ.

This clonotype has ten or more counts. Written as DNA, the CDR3 is TGCAGTGCTAGGGACAGGGGGCTAGATACTGAAGCTTTCTTT. It translates to CSARDRGLDTEAFF. V and J are TRBV20-1 and TRBJ1-1; 11 bases align to TRBD1. This CDR3 comprises 14 residues. Losses at the gene ends were 3 bases for V and 5 bases for J; bases not matched to a gene: 5. The germline V gene has CDR1 DFQATT and CDR2 SNEGSKA (reference sequence).

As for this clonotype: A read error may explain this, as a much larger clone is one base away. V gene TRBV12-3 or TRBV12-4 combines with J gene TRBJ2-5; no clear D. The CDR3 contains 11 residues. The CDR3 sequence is CASSFKETQSF. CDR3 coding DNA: TGTGCCAGCAGTTTTAAGGAGACCCAGTCCTTC.

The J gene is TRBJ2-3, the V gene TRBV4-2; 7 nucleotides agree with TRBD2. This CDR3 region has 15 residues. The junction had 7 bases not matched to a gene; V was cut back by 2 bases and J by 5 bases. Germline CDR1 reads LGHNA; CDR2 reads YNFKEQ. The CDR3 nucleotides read TGTGCCAGCAGCCAAATCGGGGAGGGAGTAGATACGCAGTATTTT. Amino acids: CASSQIGEGVDTQYF.

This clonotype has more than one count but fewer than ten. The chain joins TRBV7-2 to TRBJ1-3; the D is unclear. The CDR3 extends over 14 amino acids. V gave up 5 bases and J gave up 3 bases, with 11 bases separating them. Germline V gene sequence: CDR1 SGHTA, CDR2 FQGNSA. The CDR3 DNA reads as TGTGCCAGCAGCGATTTTGCGGGTGGAAACACCATATATTTT. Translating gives CASSDFAGGNTIYF.

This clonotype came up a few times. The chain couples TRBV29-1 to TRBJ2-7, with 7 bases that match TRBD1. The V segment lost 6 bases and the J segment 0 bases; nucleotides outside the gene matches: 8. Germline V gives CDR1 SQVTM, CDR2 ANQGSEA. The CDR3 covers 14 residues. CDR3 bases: TGCAGCGTCCGACAGGGCTCAGGCTCCTACGAGCAGTACTTC. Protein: CSVRQGSGSYEQYF.

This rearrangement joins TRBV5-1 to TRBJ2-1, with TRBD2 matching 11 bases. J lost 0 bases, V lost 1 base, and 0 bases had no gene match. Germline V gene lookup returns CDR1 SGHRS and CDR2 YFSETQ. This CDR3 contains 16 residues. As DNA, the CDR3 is TGCGCCAGCAGCTTGACTAGCGGGAGCTCCTACAATGAGCAGTTCTTC. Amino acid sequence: CASSLTSGSSYNEQFF.

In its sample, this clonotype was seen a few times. The CDR3 sequence is CASSQGFIVGDTQYF. CDR3 coding DNA: TGCGCCAGCAGCCAGGGATTTATAGTGGGAGATACGCAGTATTTT. V gene TRBV4-3 combines with J gene TRBJ2-3, with D unresolved. V gave up 3 bases and J gave up 5 bases, with 15 bases separating them. CDR3 length: 15 residues. Germline lookup yields CDR1 LGHNA and CDR2 YSLEER.

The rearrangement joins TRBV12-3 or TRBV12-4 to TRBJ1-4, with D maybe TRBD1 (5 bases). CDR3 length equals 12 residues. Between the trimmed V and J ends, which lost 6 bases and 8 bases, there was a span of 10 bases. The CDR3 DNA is TGTGCCAGCAGGGGGGAGCAAGAAAAACTGTTTTTT. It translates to CASRGEQEKLFF.

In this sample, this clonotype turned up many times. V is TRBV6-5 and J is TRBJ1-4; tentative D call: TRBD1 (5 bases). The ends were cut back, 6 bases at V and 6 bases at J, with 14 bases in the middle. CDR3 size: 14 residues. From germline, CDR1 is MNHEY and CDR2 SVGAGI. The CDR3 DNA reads TGTGCCAGCAGCTTGGTCCCGGGGGATGAAAAACTGTTTTTT. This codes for CASSLVPGDEKLFF.

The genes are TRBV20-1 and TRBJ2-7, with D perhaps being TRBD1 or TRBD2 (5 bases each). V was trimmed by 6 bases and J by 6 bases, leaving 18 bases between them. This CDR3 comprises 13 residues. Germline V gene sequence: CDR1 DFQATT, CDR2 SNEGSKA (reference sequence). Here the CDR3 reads CSASGPSRAEQYF. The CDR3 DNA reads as TGCAGTGCCTCCGGGCCTAGCAGGGCCGAGCAGTACTTC.

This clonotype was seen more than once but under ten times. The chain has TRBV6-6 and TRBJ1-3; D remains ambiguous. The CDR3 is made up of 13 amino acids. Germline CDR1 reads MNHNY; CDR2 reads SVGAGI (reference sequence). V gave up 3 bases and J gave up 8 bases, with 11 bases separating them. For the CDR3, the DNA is TGTGCCAGCAGTTATAATCTTTGGTACACCATATATTTT. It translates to CASSYNLWYTIYF.

Here the CDR3 reads CASSYIWIPNQPQHF. In nucleotides, the CDR3 is TGTGCCAGCAGTTACATCTGGATACCAAATCAGCCCCAGCATTTT. The V and J genes are TRBV6-2 or TRBV6-3 and TRBJ1-5, with D unresolved. CDR1 and CDR2 from the germline V gene are MNHEY and SVGEGT. CDR3 length: 15 amino acids. V was trimmed by 2 bases and J by 4 bases, leaving 12 bases between them.

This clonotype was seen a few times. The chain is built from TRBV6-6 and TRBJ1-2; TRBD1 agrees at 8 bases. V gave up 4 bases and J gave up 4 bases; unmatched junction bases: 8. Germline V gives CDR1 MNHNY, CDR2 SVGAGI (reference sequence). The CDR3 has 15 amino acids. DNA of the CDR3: TGTGCCAGCAGTTCCTCGGACAGGGAGGCCTATGGCTACACCTTC. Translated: CASSSSDREAYGYTF.

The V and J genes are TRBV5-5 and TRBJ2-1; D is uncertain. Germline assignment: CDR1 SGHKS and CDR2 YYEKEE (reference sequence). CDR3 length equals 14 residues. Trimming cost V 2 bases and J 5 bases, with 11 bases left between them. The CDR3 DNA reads TGTGCCAGCAGCTTCAGAGATCCGCACAATGAGCAGTTCTTC. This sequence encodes CASSFRDPHNEQFF. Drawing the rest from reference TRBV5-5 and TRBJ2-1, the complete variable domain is DAGVTQSPTHLIKTRGQQVTLRCSPISGHKSVSWYQQVLGQGPQFIFQYYEKEERGRGNFPDRFSARQFPNYSSELNVNALLLGDSALYLCASSFRDPHNEQFFGPGTRLTVL.

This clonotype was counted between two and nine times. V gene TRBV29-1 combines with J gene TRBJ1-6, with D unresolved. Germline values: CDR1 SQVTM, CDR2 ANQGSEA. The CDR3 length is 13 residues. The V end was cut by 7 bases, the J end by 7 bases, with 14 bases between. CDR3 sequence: CSARRERNSPLHF. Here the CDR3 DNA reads TGCAGCGCCCGACGGGAAAGGAATTCACCCCTCCACTTT.

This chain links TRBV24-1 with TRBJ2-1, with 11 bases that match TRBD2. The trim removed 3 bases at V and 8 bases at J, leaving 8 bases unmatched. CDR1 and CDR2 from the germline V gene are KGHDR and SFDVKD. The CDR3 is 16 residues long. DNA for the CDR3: TGTGCCACCAGTGATCTTGCTAGCGGGAGGAAGGATGAGCAGTTCTTC. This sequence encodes CATSDLASGRKDEQFF.

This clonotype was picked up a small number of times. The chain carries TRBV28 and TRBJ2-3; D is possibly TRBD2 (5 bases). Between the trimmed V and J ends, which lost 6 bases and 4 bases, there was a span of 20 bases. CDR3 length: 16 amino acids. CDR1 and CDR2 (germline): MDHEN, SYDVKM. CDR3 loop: CASRTGAETGSDTQYF. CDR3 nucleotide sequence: TGTGCCAGCAGAACCGGAGCGGAGACGGGGTCAGATACGCAGTATTTT.

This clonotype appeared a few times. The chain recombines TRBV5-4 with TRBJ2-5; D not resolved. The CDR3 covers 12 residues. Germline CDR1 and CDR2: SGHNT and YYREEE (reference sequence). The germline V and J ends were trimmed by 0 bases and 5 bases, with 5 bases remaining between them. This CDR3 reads CASSLGSETQYF. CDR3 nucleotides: TGTGCCAGCAGCTTGGGGTCGGAGACCCAGTACTTC.

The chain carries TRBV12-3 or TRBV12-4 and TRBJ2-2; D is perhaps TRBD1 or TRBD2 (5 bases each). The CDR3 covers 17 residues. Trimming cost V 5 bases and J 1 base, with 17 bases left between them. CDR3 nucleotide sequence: TGTGCCAGCAGTCGGCCCTGGGGGTTGGGGAACACCGGGGAGCTGTTTTTT. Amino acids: CASSRPWGLGNTGELFF.

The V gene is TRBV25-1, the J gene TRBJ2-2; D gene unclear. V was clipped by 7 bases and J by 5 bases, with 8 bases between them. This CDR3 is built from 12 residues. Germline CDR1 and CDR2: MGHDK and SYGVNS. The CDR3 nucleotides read TGTGCCAGCACCGACATGACCGGGGAGCTGTTTTTT. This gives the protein CASTDMTGELFF.

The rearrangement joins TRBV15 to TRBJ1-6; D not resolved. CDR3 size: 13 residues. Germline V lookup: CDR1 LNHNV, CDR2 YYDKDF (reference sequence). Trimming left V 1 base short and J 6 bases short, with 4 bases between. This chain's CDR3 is CATSRVGNSPLHF. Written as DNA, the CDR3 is TGTGCCACCAGCAGAGTTGGTAATTCACCCCTCCACTTT.

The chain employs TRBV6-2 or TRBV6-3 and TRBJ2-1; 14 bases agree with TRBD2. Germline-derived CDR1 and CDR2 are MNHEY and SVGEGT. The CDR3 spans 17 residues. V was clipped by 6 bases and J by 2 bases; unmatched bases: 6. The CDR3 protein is CASSPLTSGRAYNEQFF. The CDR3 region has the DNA TGTGCCAGCAGCCCCCTGACTAGCGGGAGGGCCTACAATGAGCAGTTCTTC.

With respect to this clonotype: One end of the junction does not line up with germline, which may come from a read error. In DNA form, the CDR3 reads TGTGCCAGCAGCTTAGGTCCTGCCCGAAAGCACTTC. Translation: CASSLGPARKHF. The chain uses TRBV7-2 and TRBJ1-2, with unresolved D. CDR3 length equals 12 residues. Looked up from germline, CDR1 is SGHTA and CDR2 is FQGNSA.

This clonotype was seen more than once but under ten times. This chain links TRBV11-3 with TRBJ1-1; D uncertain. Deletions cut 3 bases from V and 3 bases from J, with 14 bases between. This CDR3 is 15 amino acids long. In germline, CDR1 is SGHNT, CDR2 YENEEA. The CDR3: CASSFSKVVDTEAFF. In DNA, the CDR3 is TGTGCCAGCAGCTTCTCGAAAGTTGTGGACACTGAAGCTTTCTTT.

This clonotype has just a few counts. The CDR3 nucleotides are TGCGCCAGCAGCGGAGGGACACTCTCTGGGGCCAACGTCCTGACTTTC. This gives the protein CASSGGTLSGANVLTF. The V gene is TRBV5-1, the J gene TRBJ2-6; D may be TRBD1 or TRBD2 (6 bases each). V gave up 4 bases and J gave up 0 bases, with 11 bases separating them. CDR1 and CDR2 (germline): SGHRS, YFSETQ. The CDR3 runs to 16 residues.